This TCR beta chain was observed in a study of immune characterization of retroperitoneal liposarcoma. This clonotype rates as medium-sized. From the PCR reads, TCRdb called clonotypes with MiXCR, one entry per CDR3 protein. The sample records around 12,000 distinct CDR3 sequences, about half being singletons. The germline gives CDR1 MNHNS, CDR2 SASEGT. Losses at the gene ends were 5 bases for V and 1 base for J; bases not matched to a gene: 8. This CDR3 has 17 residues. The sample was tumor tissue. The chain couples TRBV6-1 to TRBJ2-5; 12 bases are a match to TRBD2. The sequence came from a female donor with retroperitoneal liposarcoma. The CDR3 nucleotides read TGTGCCAGCAGTCGACGTACGGGACTAGCGGGCCAAGAGACCCAGTACTTC. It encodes CASSRRTGLAGQETQYF.